Reported below is one TCR beta chain. TCRdb's copy holds only in-frame clones and misses some; the assay was immunoSEQ multiplex PCR. The sample shows roughly 56,000 clones, roughly three quarters of them seen only once. Trimming stripped 6 bases from V and 6 bases from J, with 17 bases between. Germline V gives CDR1 MNHNS, CDR2 SASEGT. There are 14 residues in the CDR3. These data belong to a study of OX40 agonist ivuxolimab in advanced cancers. The gene calls are TRBV6-1 and TRBJ1-1, with a weak D call TRBD1 (5 bases). The specimen comprised CD4+ or CD8+ T cells sorted from blood, sampled in a trial of the OX40 agonist ivuxolimab. This sequence originates from an adult with an advanced solid tumor such as melanoma, head and neck, liver or kidney cancer. The CDR3, as DNA: TGTGCCAGCAGACCAACTGGGGGGGAGGCTGAAGCTTTCTTT. It codes for CASRPTGGEAEAFF.